This T cell receptor (beta chain) stems from a study of T-cell reconstitution after alpha-beta-depleted transplantation in children. Study findings and constraints: There were reportedly several hundred expanded graft clones from which alpha-beta T cells came about two months after transplant. Some patients showed high day-60 TCRbeta diversity, which derived from surviving recipient T cells and thymic progenitors. Newly generated T cells supplied most T-cell counts and diversity one year post-transplant.

Turning to this clonotype: Its antigen is not identified.

During its preparation, the TCRbeta library received unique molecular identifiers. In TCRdb, the PCR reads were re-called with MiXCR into one record per CDR3 protein. The table records a few hundred thousand distinct CDR3 sequences, roughly 7% of them present only once. Trimming stripped 4 bases from V and 1 base from J, with 11 bases between. The V gene's germline CDR1 is DFQATT and CDR2 SNEGSKA (reference sequence). The CDR3 is 13 residues long. This material consisted of PBMCs, taken before TCRalphabeta/CD19-depleted stem cell transplant. This sequence joins TRBV20-1 and TRBJ2-7, with a tentative D call TRBD2 (6 bases). The clonotype was recovered from a boy between 2 and 15 years old with acute lymphoblastic leukemia, due to receive a stem cell transplant. The CDR3 DNA is TGCAGTGCTAATAGCGGATGGTCCTACGAGCAGTACTTC. Translation gives CSANSGWSYEQYF.